These T cell receptor beta chains were read from a single sample in a study of blood T cell repertoires in COVID-19. Profiled with immunoSEQ multiplex PCR; TCRdb holds only in-frame clones, not every one. The sample comprises roughly 150,000 clones, around 87% of which are singletons, and roughly 6.6% rests with the top ten. The material sequenced was peripheral blood. These receptor sequences come from a man older than 75 with acute or convalescent COVID-19. CDR3s include the opening cysteine and the closing phenylalanine or tryptophan. The order of the fields is D gene, J gene, V gene, CDR3 length, CDR3 protein. The D gene is left open where the match is weak.

TRBD2 TRBJ2-3 TRBV3-1/TRBV3-2 15 CASTQRGAFTDTQYF
NA TRBJ2-6 TRBV19 16 CASTPGGYSGANVLTF
TRBD2 TRBJ2-3 TRBV20-1 14 CSASTGTSGRPQYF
TRBD2 TRBJ2-5 TRBV9 16 CASSALAGGIQETQYF
NA TRBJ1-1 TRBV19 13 CASRFRGSFEAFF
TRBD1 TRBJ2-6 TRBV2 20 CASSVWADRVNSSGANVLTF
NA TRBJ1-2 TRBV4-1 14 CASSQETGGHDYTF
NA TRBJ1-3 TRBV5-1 15 CASSPGASSGNTIYF
NA TRBJ2-3 TRBV7-8 14 CASSPRTIADTQYF
TRBD2 TRBJ2-1 TRBV5-6 16 CASSLGLAGGYNEQFF
TRBD1 TRBJ1-6 TRBV28 15 CASSLGDRNNSPLHF
TRBD1 TRBJ1-3 TRBV6-5 16 CASSYSGQERGNTIYF
TRBD1 TRBJ1-2 TRBV6-6 14 CASKLRRGQDGYTF
NA TRBJ2-7 TRBV6-6 14 CASSYRWSSYEQYF
TRBD1 TRBJ1-1 TRBV27 15 CASNVLGQSADWAFF
NA TRBJ1-4 TRBV6-5 15 CASGETRDFNEKLFF
NA TRBJ2-5 TRBV2 11 CATQGQQTQYF
TRBD1 TRBJ2-7 TRBV5-4 14 CASSSGTGYHEQYF
TRBD1 TRBJ2-6 TRBV4-1 20 CASSQSTQDRGRAGANVLTF
NA TRBJ2-7 TRBV18 15 CASSPSPGLIDEQYF
NA TRBJ2-2 TRBV12-3/TRBV12-4 13 CASSFEGAGELFF
TRBD1 TRBJ1-6 TRBV9 16 CASSGGTGSSDSPLHF
NA TRBJ1-2 TRBV16 15 CASSRVVGQEYGYTF
NA TRBJ1-2 TRBV14 13 CASSQRGNYGYTF
TRBD1 TRBJ1-3 TRBV28 16 CASSDGQGASGNTIYF
NA TRBJ1-2 TRBV28 13 CASSPLPEYGYTF
TRBD1 TRBJ1-2 TRBV6-5 15 CASSTGTELLRGYTF
NA TRBJ1-2 TRBV7-8 13 CASSRTVNYGYTF
TRBD2 TRBJ2-1 TRBV7-8 17 CASSLRASGRSYNEQFF
NA TRBJ1-4 TRBV28 15 CASSFSLPTNEKLFF
NA TRBJ2-7 TRBV6-2/TRBV6-3 14 CASSYRDTSYEQYF
TRBD2 TRBJ2-7 TRBV7-8 16 CASSLDLLAEYYEQYF
TRBD1 TRBJ2-7 TRBV27 15 CATQRDRVNSYEQYF
TRBD1 TRBJ1-6 TRBV5-1 14 CASTPSGGNSPLHF
TRBD2 TRBJ2-3 TRBV5-1 15 CASSTDAGGTDTQYF
TRBD1 TRBJ1-3 TRBV9 15 CASSAQGAAGNTIYF
TRBD1 TRBJ2-5 TRBV5-6 15 CASSLGTGGEETQYF
NA TRBJ1-4 TRBV3-1/TRBV3-2 13 CASSQDGGGELFF
TRBD1 TRBJ1-3 TRBV5-1 16 CASSSGTGVSGNTIYF
NA TRBJ1-1 TRBV6-5 13 CASSFQMNTEAFF
NA TRBJ1-3 TRBV2 15 CASSWDTQDRNTIYF
NA TRBJ1-5 TRBV19 15 CASSIGQVTNQPQHF
NA TRBJ1-2 TRBV19 13 CASSRDISYGYTF